The T cell receptor (beta chain) described here comes from a study of blood T cell repertoires in COVID-19. Study-level information: Collection of acute and convalescent COVID-19 samples took place in the United States, Italy and Spain. The analysed material was cDNA or gDNA that came from T cells, B-cell-depleted T cells, or PBMCs.

The junction had 10 bases not matched to a gene; V was cut back by 3 bases and J by 7 bases. Per germline, CDR1 KGHDR and CDR2 SFDVKD. This CDR3 is 16 amino acids long. As processed by the authors: From reference gene primer amplification, estimates of nucleated cell counts were derived. Generated by immunoSEQ multiplex PCR, the TCRdb table keeps only in-frame clones and is missing some. D and trimming come from the DNA, and the V and J calls and clone size come from that table. This table holds about 140,000 clones, roughly 82% found once. This sequence joins TRBV24-1 and TRBJ2-1; 8 bases agree with TRBD2. The material sequenced was peripheral blood. The TCR was taken from a man in his fifties or sixties with active or convalescent COVID-19. The CDR3 is CATSDPSGSPGNEQFF. CDR3 DNA: TGTGCCACCAGTGATCCCAGCGGGAGTCCGGGGAATGAGCAGTTCTTC.